The 27 T cell receptor beta chains below were found in one sample sequenced in a study of cytomegalovirus exposure and HLA in healthy donors. The PCR had 60 Vbeta and 13 Jbeta primers. Assay: immunoSEQ multiplex PCR; the TCRdb copy retains only in-frame clones and omits some. The sample contains under 200,000 clones, around three quarters of which appear only once. Material for sequencing was PBMCs. Every receptor here comes from a man younger than 40 in good health and CMV-seronegative.

The gene calls are TRBV27 and TRBJ1-4; 7 nucleotides match TRBD1. The V gene's germline CDR1 is MNHEY and CDR2 SMNVEV (reference sequence). Trimming took 5 bases from V and 10 from J; bases not matched to a gene: 13. The CDR3 spans 15 residues. CDR3 protein: CASSPSDRSMGKLFF. The CDR3 coding sequence is TGTGCCAGCAGTCCTTCGGACAGGTCGATGGGAAAACTGTTTTTT.

The DNA for the CDR3 is TGTGCCAGCAGCAACCTGGGGGGGGCCCGAGAGACCCAGTACTTC. Residues: CASSNLGGARETQYF. The chain is built from TRBV21-1 and TRBJ2-5; the D call TRBD2 from the table was never checked on the DNA. TRBV21-1 is a recognized pseudogene. This CDR3 comprises 15 residues.

Turning to this clone: At one of its ends the junction is not consistent with the germline gene, which may arise from a read error. This sequence joins TRBV10-2 and TRBJ2-5; D is unresolved. CDR1 and CDR2 (germline): WSHSY, SAAADI. The CDR3 runs 11 residues. CDR3 protein: CATSGKETQYF. The CDR3, as DNA: TGCGCCACCAGTGGTAAAGAGACCCAGTACTTC.

The chain couples TRBV29-1 to TRBJ2-5; possible D gene TRBD1, 6 bases. Gene TRBJ2-7 matches the end of the DNA better, so the J call may be wrong. CDR1 and CDR2 (germline): SQVTM, ANQGSEA. The CDR3 has 13 amino acids. The CDR3 bases are TGCAGCGTGAGAGCACAGGGATCCTACGAGCAGTACTTC. Translation: CSVRAQGSYEQYF.

The chain employs TRBV11-2 and TRBJ2-5; D is uncertain. Germline assignment: CDR1 SGHAT and CDR2 FQNNGV. The CDR3 runs to 13 residues. V was shortened by 1 base and J by 2 bases, with 5 bases between the two germline ends. In DNA, the CDR3 is TGTGCCAGCAGCTTAGCCTTTCAAGAGACCCAGTACTTC. Its protein product is CASSLAFQETQYF. Together with reference TRBV11-2 and TRBJ2-5, the CDR3 gives the full variable domain: EAGVAQSPRYKIIEKRQSVAFWCNPISGHATLYWYQQILGQGPKLLIQFQNNGVVDDSQLPKDRFSAERLKGVDSTLKIQPAKLEDSAVYLCASSLAFQETQYFGPGTRLLVL.

The chain is built from TRBV28 and TRBJ2-2; a possible D gene is TRBD2 (6 bases). Trimming cost V 3 bases and J 3 bases, with 14 bases left between them. The CDR3 length is 16 residues. CDR1 and CDR2 from the germline V gene are MDHEN and SYDVKM. CDR3 DNA sequence: TGTGCCAGCAGTTTGCTGGAGGGGCGGGACACCGGGGAGCTGTTTTTT. Translating gives CASSLLEGRDTGELFF. Variable domain in full (rest from reference TRBV28 and TRBJ2-2): DVKVTQSSRYLVKRTGEKVFLECVQDMDHENMFWYRQDPGLGLRLIYFSYDVKMKEKGDIPEGYSVSREKKERFSLILESASTNQTSMYLCASSLLEGRDTGELFFGEGSRLTVL.

V is TRBV10-2 and J is TRBJ1-1; no definite D call. Germline values: CDR1 WSHSY, CDR2 SAAADI. CDR3 length: 11 residues. Between the trimmed V and J ends, which lost 6 bases and 6 bases, there was a span of 8 bases. CDR3 sequence reads: CASSRGSEAFF. The DNA for the CDR3 is TGCGCCAGCAGCCGAGGGTCTGAAGCTTTCTTT.

This rearrangement joins TRBV18 to TRBJ1-5; D unresolved. Trimming removed 3 bases from V and 7 bases from J, with 10 bases in between. CDR1 and CDR2 (germline): KGHSH, LQKENI. This CDR3 is 13 amino acids long. CDR3 sequence (DNA): TGTGCCAGCTCACCTGCGGTACTCCAGCCCCAGCATTTT. Encoded protein: CASSPAVLQPQHF. Full variable domain (missing parts from reference TRBV18 and TRBJ1-5): NAGVMQNPRHLVRRRGQEARLRCSPMKGHSHVYWYRQLPEEGLKFMVYLQKENIIDESGMPKERFSAEFPKEGPSILRIQQVVRGDSAAYFCASSPAVLQPQHFGDGTRLSIL.

The chain has TRBV5-4 and TRBJ1-4; tentatively, D is TRBD1 (5 bases). Trimming left V 4 bases short and J 7 bases short, with 20 bases between. CDR3 length equals 16 residues. Germline CDR1 reads SGHNT; CDR2 reads YYREEE (reference sequence). CDR3 amino acids: CASSSRTGVLGEKLFF. CDR3 DNA: TGTGCCAGCAGCAGCAGAACGGGGGTTTTAGGTGAAAAACTGTTTTTT.

The chain is built from TRBV28 and TRBJ2-7, with D tentatively TRBD2 (6 bases). Germline assignment: CDR1 MDHEN and CDR2 SYDVKM. CDR3 size: 14 residues. Trimming took 5 bases from V and 6 from J, leaving 17 bases between them. Here the CDR3 reads CASSLGGNLFEQYF. The CDR3 bases are TGTGCCAGCAGTCTGGGCGGGAATTTGTTCGAGCAGTACTTC.

The V and J genes are TRBV11-3 and TRBJ2-2; D possibly corresponds to TRBD2 (6 bases). Germline CDR1 SGHNT, CDR2 YENEEA. This CDR3 is built from 17 residues. The V end was cut by 4 bases, the J end by 0 bases, with 15 bases between. CDR3: CASSSLAEDANTGELFF. The CDR3 DNA is TGTGCCAGCAGCTCGTTAGCGGAAGACGCGAACACCGGGGAGCTGTTTTTT.

The gene calls are TRBV28 and TRBJ2-1; no reliable D call. This CDR3 spans 12 amino acids. V gave up 2 bases and J gave up 6 bases, with 5 bases separating them. Germline V gives CDR1 MDHEN, CDR2 SYDVKM. The CDR3 bases are TGTGCCAGCAGTTTAAACAGCAATGAGCAGTTCTTC. This gives the protein CASSLNSNEQFF.

The rearrangement links TRBV27 to TRBJ1-2; D uncertain. The CDR3 spans 16 residues. CDR1 is MNHEY, CDR2 SMNVEV, per germline (reference sequence). Trimming stripped 4 bases from V and 4 bases from J, with 19 bases between. The CDR3 is CASSSRGERLGYGYTF. CDR3 bases: TGTGCCAGCAGTTCACGTGGGGAGCGGTTGGGCTATGGCTACACCTTC.

This clone showed up just a few times. Here the CDR3 reads CASRTGLNTEAFF. The CDR3 coding sequence is TGCGCCAGCCGGACAGGCTTGAACACTGAAGCTTTCTTT. The chain employs TRBV10-1 and TRBJ1-1; 7 nucleotides match TRBD1. The germline V gene has CDR1 WNHNN and CDR2 SYGVQD (reference sequence). V shed 8 bases, J shed 0 bases, and the junction held 3 bases outside the gene matches. The CDR3 consists of 13 residues.

The V and J genes are TRBV7-9 and TRBJ1-1, with 9 bases fitting TRBD1. The CDR3 loop spans 16 amino acids. After removal of 7 bases from V and 1 base from J, the junction contained 10 bases not matched to a gene. The germline CDR1 and CDR2 sequences are SEHNR and FQNEAQ (reference sequence). The CDR3 DNA sequence: TGTGCCAGCACCCCGATTAACAGGGGGCAGAACACTGAAGCTTTCTTT. It translates to CASTPINRGQNTEAFF.

The chain combines TRBV14 with TRBJ1-1; D gene unclear. Germline CDR1 SGHDN, CDR2 FVKESK. The CDR3 totals 13 residues. V lost 2 bases and J 5 bases, leaving 9 bases between the germline ends. The DNA for the CDR3 is TGTGCCAGCAGCCAACAACGGGGAACTGAAGCTTTCTTT. This encodes CASSQQRGTEAFF.

This clone was detected many times. The J gene is TRBJ1-5, the V gene TRBV15; D unclear. This CDR3 spans 14 amino acids. V was cut by 5 bases and J by 6 bases, with 14 bases left in between. Looked up from germline, CDR1 is LNHNV and CDR2 is YYDKDF (reference sequence). The CDR3 sequence: CATSPAGEVQPQHF. DNA for the CDR3: TGTGCCACCAGCCCCGCCGGGGAAGTTCAGCCCCAGCATTTT.

This clone was counted between two and nine times. The CDR3 loop is CASRLELAYEQYF. For the CDR3, the DNA is TGTGCCAGCAGGCTGGAACTAGCTTACGAGCAGTACTTC. The chain links TRBV6-1 to TRBJ2-7; TRBD2 is a possible D gene (6 bases). Trimming removed 6 bases from V and 4 bases from J, with 13 bases in between. CDR3 length: 13 residues. Per germline, CDR1 MNHNS and CDR2 SASEGT.

V usage is TRBV6-1 and J usage is TRBJ2-3, with 8 bases that match TRBD2. The J segment lost 1 base and the V segment lost 6 bases, leaving 6 bases of the junction unmatched. The CDR3 runs 15 residues. Germline CDR1 reads MNHNS; CDR2 reads SASEGT. The CDR3 loop is CASSSAGAGTDTQYF. The CDR3 bases are TGTGCCAGCAGCTCAGCGGGAGCGGGCACAGATACGCAGTATTTT.

In this sample, this clone turned up a few times. This chain uses TRBV7-9 with TRBJ1-3; maybe TRBD1 (5 bases). Trimming took 1 base from V and 2 from J, leaving 15 bases between them. Germline CDR1 SEHNR, CDR2 FQNEAQ (reference sequence). The length of the CDR3 is 17 residues. The DNA of the CDR3 is TGTGCCAGCAGCTTAGGCCGTCCCAGGGCGACTGGAAACACCATATATTTT. This codes for CASSLGRPRATGNTIYF.

The chain employs TRBV29-1 and TRBJ1-1; no clear D. V gave up 4 bases and J gave up 0 bases, with 12 bases separating them. Germline loops: CDR1 SQVTM, CDR2 ANQGSEA. The CDR3 extends over 14 amino acids. CDR3: CSVGTTGMNTEAFF. The CDR3 bases are TGCAGCGTTGGTACCACGGGAATGAACACTGAAGCTTTCTTT.

The rearrangement uses TRBV7-8 and TRBJ1-1, with a tentative D call TRBD1 (5 bases). Trimming removed 6 bases from V and 2 bases from J, with 22 bases in between. Germline V CDR1 and CDR2: SGHVS, FQNEAQ. The CDR3 totals 17 residues. The DNA for the CDR3 is TGTGCCAGCAGGAGGGTCAAACGCGGGGGTGGTAACACTGAAGCTTTCTTT. It yields the protein CASRRVKRGGGNTEAFF.

The chain employs TRBV25-1 and TRBJ1-5; 10 nucleotides align to TRBD1. The CDR3 sequence is 16 residues long. In germline, CDR1 is MGHDK, CDR2 SYGVNS. The V segment lost 4 bases and the J segment 3 bases; nucleotides outside the gene matches: 6. This CDR3 reads CASSGRDRGFNQPQHF. In DNA form, the CDR3 reads TGTGCCAGCAGTGGCCGGGACAGGGGATTCAATCAGCCCCAGCATTTT. Full variable domain (missing parts from reference TRBV25-1 and TRBJ1-5): EADIYQTPRYLVIGTGKKITLECSQTMGHDKMYWYQQDPGMELHLIHYSYGVNSTEKGDLSSESTVSRIRTEHFPLTLESARPSHTSQYLCASSGRDRGFNQPQHFGDGTRLSIL.

The chain uses TRBV5-4 and TRBJ2-7, with TRBD2 matching over 10 bases. The CDR3 runs 15 residues. Germline V CDR1 and CDR2: SGHNT, YYREEE (reference sequence). V shed 4 bases and J 5 bases; nucleotides not matched to a gene: 9. The CDR3 nucleotides are TGTGCCAGCAGCGGACGAGCGGGAGGGCCCGACGAGCAGTACTTC. Residues: CASSGRAGGPDEQYF.

The rearrangement links TRBV27 to TRBJ1-4, with D hard to call. The length of the CDR3 is 11 residues. V lost 8 bases and J lost 2, with 3 bases in between. The V gene's germline CDR1 is MNHEY and CDR2 SMNVEV (reference sequence). CDR3 sequence: CASGTNEKLFF. The CDR3 DNA reads TGTGCCAGCGGCACTAATGAAAAACTGTTTTTT.

V and J are TRBV6-5 and TRBJ2-7; 7 bases map to TRBD1. V was pared by 5 bases and J by 6 bases, with 1 base of the junction left unmatched. The CDR3 contains 11 residues. Germline lookup yields CDR1 MNHEY and CDR2 SVGAGI. DNA of the CDR3: TGTGCCAGCAGTCGACAGGGCGAGCAGTACTTC. Its protein is CASSRQGEQYF.

To note about this clone: Other DNA sequences of this sample code for an identical CDR3. V usage is TRBV6-4 and J usage is TRBJ2-2; TRBD2 might be the D (7 bases). CDR3 length: 15 residues. Germline-derived CDR1 and CDR2 are MRHNA and SNTAGT. V was cut by 8 bases and J by 5 bases, with 18 bases left in between. In DNA form, the CDR3 reads TGTGCCAGCCGGACAGCGGGAAGAGGGACCGGGGAGCTGTTTTTT. This encodes CASRTAGRGTGELFF.